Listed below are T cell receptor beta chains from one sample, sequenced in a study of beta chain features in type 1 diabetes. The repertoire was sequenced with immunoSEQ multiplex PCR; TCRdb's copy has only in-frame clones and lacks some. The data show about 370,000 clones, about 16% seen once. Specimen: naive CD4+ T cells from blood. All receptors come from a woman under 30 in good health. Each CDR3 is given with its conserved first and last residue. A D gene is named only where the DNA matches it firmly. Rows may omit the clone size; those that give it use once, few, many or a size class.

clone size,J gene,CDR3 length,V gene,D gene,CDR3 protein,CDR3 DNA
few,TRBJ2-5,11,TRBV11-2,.,CASSFLETQYF,TGTGCCAGCAGCTTCTTAGAGACCCAGTACTTC
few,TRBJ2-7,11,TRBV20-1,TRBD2,CSAGGRYEQYF,TGCAGTGCTGGCGGGAGGTACGAGCAGTACTTC
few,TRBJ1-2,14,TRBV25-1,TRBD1,CASSDPRTGRSYTF,TGTGCCAGCAGTGACCCCCGGACAGGGAGGAGCTACACCTTC
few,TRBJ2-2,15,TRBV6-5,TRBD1,CASSSDRGNTGELFF,TGTGCCAGCAGTTCGGACAGGGGGAACACCGGGGAGCTGTTTTTT
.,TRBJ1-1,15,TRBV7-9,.,CASSLVTRVNTEAFF,TGTGCCAGCAGCTTAGTGACCAGGGTAAACACTGAAGCTTTCTTT
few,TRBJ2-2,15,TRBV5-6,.,CASSLRQGHTGELFF,TGTGCCAGCAGCTTGAGGCAGGGTCACACCGGGGAGCTGTTTTTT
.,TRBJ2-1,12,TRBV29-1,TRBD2,CSVGREVGEQFF,TGCAGCGTTGGGCGGGAGGTTGGTGAGCAGTTCTTC
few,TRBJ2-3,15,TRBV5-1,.,CASSATVQEGGTQYF,TGCGCCAGCAGCGCGACAGTCCAGGAGGGTGGTACGCAGTATTTT
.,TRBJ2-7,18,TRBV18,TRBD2,CASSSRDGILAGAGEQYF,TGTGCCAGCTCATCACGGGACGGGATTCTAGCGGGAGCGGGCGAGCAGTACTTC
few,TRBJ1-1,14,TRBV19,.,CASSVTGSRAEAFF,TGTGCCAGTAGTGTTACAGGGAGTCGGGCTGAAGCTTTCTTT
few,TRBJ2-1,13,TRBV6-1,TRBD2,CALGTSGYNEQFF,TGTGCCCTCGGGACTAGCGGGTACAATGAGCAGTTCTTC
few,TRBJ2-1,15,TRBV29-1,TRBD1,CSVEGRTGVFNEQFF,TGCAGCGTTGAGGGGCGGACAGGGGTTTTCAATGAGCAGTTCTTC
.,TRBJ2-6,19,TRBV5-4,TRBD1,CASSADLGQTLLGANVLTF,TGTGCCAGCAGCGCGGACCTGGGACAGACCCTACTGGGGGCCAACGTCCTGACTTTC
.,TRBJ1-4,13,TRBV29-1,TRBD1,CSVGDRGSEKLFF,TGCAGCGTTGGGGACAGGGGGAGTGAAAAACTGTTTTTT
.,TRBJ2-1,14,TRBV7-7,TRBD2,CASSRTSGTNEQFF,TGTGCCAGCAGCCGGACTAGCGGGACCAATGAGCAGTTCTTC